The 14 T cell receptor beta chains below come from one sample, sequenced in a study of OX40 agonist ivuxolimab in advanced cancers. The data were produced by immunoSEQ multiplex PCR, yet TCRdb's version contains in-frame clones alone and is incomplete. The sample has over 95,000 clones; roughly 80% are singletons. Sequenced here: CD4+ or CD8+ T cells sorted from blood, sampled in a trial of the OX40 agonist ivuxolimab. Receptors originate from an adult with an advanced solid tumor such as melanoma, head and neck, liver or kidney cancer.

This clone appeared a single time. The genes are TRBV28 and TRBJ1-2; 8 nucleotides align to TRBD1. Germline V gives CDR1 MDHEN, CDR2 SYDVKM. This CDR3 region has 17 residues. The J segment lost 0 bases and the V segment lost 5 bases, leaving 11 bases of the junction unmatched. CDR3 residues: CASSPQGAPKANYGYTF. CDR3 DNA: TGTGCCAGCAGTCCCCAGGGGGCACCGAAAGCTAACTATGGCTACACCTTC.

The V call is TRBV2, the J call TRBJ2-1; D not certain. The CDR3 length is 14 residues. The germline CDR1 and CDR2 sequences are SNHLY and FYNNEI. The V gene lost 8 bases and the J gene lost 2 bases, with 13 bases spanning the gap. In DNA, the CDR3 is TGTGCCAGCTCCTGGCGCGTCACCTACAATGAGCAGTTCTTC. Translated: CASSWRVTYNEQFF.

The genes are TRBV19 and TRBJ1-6; perhaps TRBD1 as D (5 bases). V was trimmed by 3 bases and J by 10 bases, leaving 19 bases between them. The germline gives CDR1 LNHDA, CDR2 SQIVND (reference sequence). This CDR3 has 16 amino acids. CDR3 in DNA: TGTGCCAGTAGTATCCCAGGGCATCCCAGCCTCTCACCCCTCCACTTT. Its protein product is CASSIPGHPSLSPLHF.

This clone was found a few times. The chain employs TRBV18 and TRBJ1-5, with D uncertain. The germline V and J ends were trimmed by 6 bases and 6 bases, with 12 bases remaining between them. From germline, CDR1 is KGHSH and CDR2 LQKENI. The CDR3 extends over 13 amino acids. CDR3 sequence (DNA): TGTGCCAGCTCGCCTGCGGACGCTCAGCCCCAGCATTTT. Translated, it gives CASSPADAQPQHF. Together with reference TRBV18 and TRBJ1-5, the CDR3 gives the full variable domain: NAGVMQNPRHLVRRRGQEARLRCSPMKGHSHVYWYRQLPEEGLKFMVYLQKENIIDESGMPKERFSAEFPKEGPSILRIQQVVRGDSAAYFCASSPADAQPQHFGDGTRLSIL.

This clone was counted between two and nine times. The V gene is TRBV12-5, the J gene TRBJ1-6; D not resolved. Germline assignment: CDR1 LGHNT and CDR2 FRNRAP. This CDR3 has 11 residues. The ends were cut back, 6 bases at V and 7 bases at J, with 4 bases in the middle. Here the CDR3 reads CASGPNSPLHF. As DNA, the CDR3 is TGTGCTAGTGGACCCAATTCACCCCTCCACTTT.

The chain employs TRBV27 and TRBJ2-1, with 9 bases identical to TRBD2. Unmatched junction bases numbered 6, after V lost 3 bases and J lost 0 bases. The CDR3 sequence is 17 residues long. Germline V lookup: CDR1 MNHEY, CDR2 SMNVEV (reference sequence). CDR3 region: CASSLVSGRSSYNEQFF. The DNA for the CDR3 is TGTGCCAGCAGTTTGGTGAGCGGGAGGAGCTCCTACAATGAGCAGTTCTTC.

The V call is TRBV6-5, the J call TRBJ2-2, with 11 bases that match TRBD2. Germline V lookup: CDR1 MNHEY, CDR2 SVGAGI. The V and J ends lost 7 bases and 5 bases, in that order; junction bases with no gene match: 6. The CDR3 loop spans 15 amino acids. The CDR3 bases are TGTGCCAGCAACCTACTAGCGGGAGCGACCGGGGAGCTGTTTTTT. Its translation: CASNLLAGATGELFF.

The V call is TRBV29-1, the J call TRBJ2-6; D is unclear. Germline-derived CDR1 and CDR2 are SQVTM and ANQGSEA. CDR3 length equals 13 residues. Trimming cost V 4 bases and J 0 bases, with 4 bases left between them. The CDR3 spells CSVADSGANVLTF. The CDR3 DNA follows: TGCAGCGTTGCGGACTCTGGGGCCAACGTCCTGACTTTC.

The chain is built from TRBV11-1 and TRBJ2-5; D unresolved. V was pared by 2 bases and J by 0 bases, with 4 bases between. Germline-derived CDR1 and CDR2 are SGHAT and FQDESV (reference sequence). This CDR3 comprises 13 residues. CDR3 in DNA: TGTGCCAGCAGCTTACGATACCAAGAGACCCAGTACTTC. This encodes CASSLRYQETQYF. Together with reference TRBV11-1 and TRBJ2-5, the CDR3 gives the full variable domain: EAEVAQSPRYKITEKSQAVAFWCDPISGHATLYWYRQILGQGPELLVQFQDESVVDDSQLPKDRFSAERLKGVDSTLKIQPAELGDSAMYLCASSLRYQETQYFGPGTRLLVL.

The V and J genes are TRBV15 and TRBJ2-5; possibly TRBD1 for D (5 bases). The CDR3 loop spans 17 amino acids. Trimming shortened V by 0 bases and J by 5 bases, and 19 bases separated the two germline ends. Germline assignment: CDR1 LNHNV and CDR2 YYDKDF (reference sequence). The CDR3 loop is CATSREGPVRLGETQYF. CDR3 DNA sequence: TGTGCCACCAGCAGAGAGGGGCCAGTCAGGCTGGGGGAGACCCAGTACTTC.

This clone was recorded a few times. The chain combines TRBV27 with TRBJ2-7; the match to TRBD1 covers 8 bases. The CDR3 is 14 residues long. V dropped 7 bases and J dropped 2; count of bases not matched to a gene: 7. Germline assignment: CDR1 MNHEY and CDR2 SMNVEV (reference sequence). The CDR3 nucleotides read TGTGCCAGCACCCGACAGGGGTCTACCTACGAGCAGTACTTC. This translates into CASTRQGSTYEQYF.

This clone was seen a handful of times. This chain uses TRBV5-4 with TRBJ1-3, with a weak D call TRBD1 (6 bases). The CDR3 sequence is 16 residues long. V dropped 2 bases and J dropped 4 bases, with 16 bases sitting between them. CDR1 SGHNT and CDR2 YYREEE come from the germline V gene (reference sequence). The CDR3 coding sequence is TGTGCCAGCAGCTTAGCGGGGGCAAGTTCCGGAAACACCATATATTTT. It yields the protein CASSLAGASSGNTIYF.

This chain joins TRBV11-2 and TRBJ2-5, with D tentatively TRBD1 (5 bases). The CDR3 length is 11 residues. Germline V lookup: CDR1 SGHAT, CDR2 FQNNGV. The V and J ends lost 5 bases and 5 bases respectively, with 6 bases between them. In nucleotides, the CDR3 is TGTGCCAGCAGCCCAGGGGAGACCCAGTACTTC. This sequence encodes CASSPGETQYF.

The chain links TRBV5-1 to TRBJ2-1; the D gene is possibly TRBD2 (7 bases). Germline CDR1 is SGHRS and CDR2 is YFSETQ. The germline V and J ends were trimmed by 4 bases and 5 bases, with 19 bases remaining between them. The CDR3 totals 16 residues. The CDR3: CASSRDIGGANNEQFF. CDR3 coding DNA: TGCGCCAGCAGCCGCGACATAGGGGGGGCTAACAATGAGCAGTTCTTC.